A selection of T cell receptor beta chains follows, all from one sample in a study of T-cell reconstitution after alpha-beta-depleted transplantation in children. TCRdb passed the PCR reads through MiXCR, listing each CDR3 protein once. The repertoire holds approximately 300,000 distinct CDR3 sequences, 11% seen once, with around 20% in the top ten. The sequencing used peripheral blood, collected 180 days after TCRalphabeta/CD19-depleted stem cell transplant. These receptors were taken from a male patient between 2 and 10 years old who had a stem cell transplant for chronic granulomatous disease, so the T cells may come from the graft donor. The conserved cysteine and the conserved F or W are not part of the CDR3 here. Fields, in order: clone size, V gene, CDR3 protein. The listing skips clone size in some rows; elsewhere it reads once, few, many or a size class.

many	TRBV5-1	ASSSGGTGGPSTEAF
many	TRBV21-1	ASRKTLRSSYEQY
many	TRBV7-9	ASSSGDRGDHRRELF
.	TRBV28	ASSLHPSGGGLNEQF
many	TRBV28	ASKSLRDMKGETQY
.	TRBV12-3/TRBV12-4	TSSGDKAGVRNTGELF
.	TRBV11-2	ASSPTRVGWDEQF
few	TRBV5-6	ASRLIAGGTGELF
many	TRBV28	ASSPTGWSGNTIY
many	TRBV9	ASSVGGGLQETQY
many	TRBV7-9	ASSLATPNNSPLH